This is a list of T cell receptor beta chains from one sample in a study of cytomegalovirus exposure and HLA in healthy donors. Assay used: immunoSEQ multiplex PCR; TCRdb lists only in-frame clones, some missing. The table includes about 110,000 clones, 65% to 80% detected once. The source material was PBMCs. These receptors were obtained from a woman aged 35 to 49 in good health and CMV-seronegative. Both conserved end residues are part of each CDR3. Each record gives: clone size, V gene, J gene, CDR3 protein. Only some rows state a clone size, as once, few, many or a class for expanded clones.

NA	TRBV29-1	TRBJ2-1	CSAGGRNEQFF
NA	TRBV28	TRBJ1-2	CATEGGPDGYTF
NA	TRBV7-9	TRBJ1-4	CASSSALMAWEKLFF
NA	TRBV15	TRBJ2-3	CATALSREGGDTQYF
NA	TRBV28	TRBJ1-6	CASSFLRDRGSPLHF
NA	TRBV5-5	TRBJ1-2	CASSSYAGQTNYGYTF
NA	TRBV7-9	TRBJ1-5	CASSLQDQPQHF
NA	TRBV7-6	TRBJ2-5	CASSPSGWEETQYF
NA	TRBV28	TRBJ1-1	CASSPGGGMNTEAFF
NA	TRBV2	TRBJ2-2	CASSVSSEGGELFF
NA	TRBV4-3	TRBJ2-6	CASTIADTNSGANVLTF
few	TRBV6-1	TRBJ2-1	CASSQMYNEQFF
NA	TRBV28	TRBJ1-2	CASSFNRGTGYTF
NA	TRBV11-2	TRBJ2-1	CASGGDYNEQFF
NA	TRBV10-3	TRBJ2-3	CAIARGVPSTDTQYF
NA	TRBV7-9	TRBJ1-1	CASSLAMRKAFF
NA	TRBV2	TRBJ1-5	CASRPSSGGAYQPQHF
NA	TRBV11-2	TRBJ2-7	CASSSAPEQYF
NA	TRBV10-3	TRBJ1-3	CAIRLTGSGNTIYF
NA	TRBV28	TRBJ1-1	CASSLIAPGAGKDTEAFF
once	TRBV7-9	TRBJ2-6	CASIVGGGAGANVLTF
NA	TRBV2	TRBJ1-1	CASRAEGTGAEAFF
NA	TRBV14	TRBJ2-1	CASSQERSWGGNNEQFF
NA	TRBV28	TRBJ1-5	CASSFGLRGRKPQHF
NA	TRBV2	TRBJ1-1	CASSGRQGDGTEAFF
once	TRBV9	TRBJ2-7	CASSEGLAGGPGEQYF
NA	TRBV5-4	TRBJ2-1	CASSPGLSGGAAFNEQFF
NA	TRBV19	TRBJ1-5	CASNTPSTGNQPQHF
NA	TRBV11-2	TRBJ2-3	CASSSLGGRYTQYF
once	TRBV15	TRBJ2-3	CATSLRGLGRNTQYF
NA	TRBV28	TRBJ2-1	CASKEFAAPRGFF
NA	TRBV9	TRBJ2-3	CASSVEQETTDTQYF
NA	TRBV15	TRBJ1-2	CATSRETGTGDGYTF
NA	TRBV18	TRBJ2-5	CASSPPGLPGETQYF
NA	TRBV11-2	TRBJ1-1	CASSLAGTEAFF
few	TRBV5-5	TRBJ2-1	CASSVGLAGRNEQFF
few	TRBV9	TRBJ1-4	CASSPQPGQGDEKLFF
NA	TRBV5-1	TRBJ2-2	CASSPGGTNTGELFF
NA	TRBV4-1	TRBJ2-7	CASSQFAGSGLNYEQYF
NA	TRBV6-1	TRBJ2-1	CASSEALRESSYNEQFF
NA	TRBV9	TRBJ1-4	CASNPGTGLGEKLFF
NA	TRBV4-1	TRBJ1-1	CASSEEGQGENTEAFF
NA	TRBV10-3	TRBJ2-1	CAIRPLGAGENNEQFF
NA	TRBV11-3	TRBJ2-3	CASSRGRDTQYF
once	TRBV10-3	TRBJ1-1	CAISRTTGENTEAFF
NA	TRBV7-9	TRBJ1-5	CSSSLAQNSNQPQHF
NA	TRBV28	TRBJ1-4	CASSFSPQFMKGLFF
NA	TRBV27	TRBJ1-1	CASSRQGLNTEAFF
NA	TRBV28	TRBJ1-6	CASRASGQYNSPLHF
NA	TRBV7-2	TRBJ2-2	CASSLSGTGVTGELFF
NA	TRBV19	TRBJ1-2	CASSIKGTGGFNYGYTF
NA	TRBV7-7	TRBJ2-3	CASSSGLAGTTDTQYF
NA	TRBV2	TRBJ2-7	CASNQGARGPQYF
NA	TRBV9	TRBJ1-2	CASSVAEQAFYGYTF
NA	TRBV27	TRBJ2-6	CASQGGGIGANVLTF
NA	TRBV7-6	TRBJ2-1	CASSLVLAGFGEQFF
NA	TRBV6-5	TRBJ1-2	CASSYGTFNYGYTF